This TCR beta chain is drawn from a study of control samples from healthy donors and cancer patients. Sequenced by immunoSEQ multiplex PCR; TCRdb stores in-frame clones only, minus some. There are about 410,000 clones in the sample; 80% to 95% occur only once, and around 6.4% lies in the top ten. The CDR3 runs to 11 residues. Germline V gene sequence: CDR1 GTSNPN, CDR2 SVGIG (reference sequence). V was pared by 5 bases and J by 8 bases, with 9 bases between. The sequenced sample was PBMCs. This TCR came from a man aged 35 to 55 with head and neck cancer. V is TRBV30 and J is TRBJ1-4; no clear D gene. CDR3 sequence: CAWAMREKLFF. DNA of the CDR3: TGTGCCTGGGCGATGAGGGAAAAACTGTTTTTT. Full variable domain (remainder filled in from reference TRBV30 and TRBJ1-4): SQTIHQWPATLVQPVGSPLSLECTVEGTSNPNLYWYRQAAGRGLQLLFYSVGIGQISSEVPQNLSASRPQDRQFILSSKKLLLSDSGFYLCAWAMREKLFFGSGTQLSVL.